This entry concerns a single T cell receptor beta chain. This CDR3 comprises 14 residues. CDR1 and CDR2 from the germline V gene are KGHSH and LQKENI. V lost 1 base, J lost 8 bases, and 11 bases lay in between. This sample is drawn from a study of blood T cell repertoires in COVID-19. The overall study: T cells, B-cell-depleted T cells, or PBMCs provided the cDNA or gDNA that served as material.

In the study's own analysis: How many nucleated cells were present was estimated from reference gene primer amplification. The table came from immunoSEQ multiplex PCR; TCRdb's copy has only in-frame clones and leaves some out. D and trimming were read from the DNA, whereas the V and J calls and clone size are those reported in that table. The sample has 150,000 or so clones, 86% seen once. Specimen: peripheral blood. The chain carries TRBV18 and TRBJ2-2; possibly TRBD2 for D (5 bases). This TCR was sampled from a man aged 18 to 30 with acute or convalescent COVID-19. CDR3 coding DNA: TGTGCCAGCTCACCACTGGACCTAGCAGGGGAGCTGTTTTTT. Encoded protein: CASSPLDLAGELFF. Filled out from reference TRBV18 and TRBJ2-2, the complete variable domain reads NAGVMQNPRHLVRRRGQEARLRCSPMKGHSHVYWYRQLPEEGLKFMVYLQKENIIDESGMPKERFSAEFPKEGPSILRIQQVVRGDSAAYFCASSPLDLAGELFFGEGSRLTVL.